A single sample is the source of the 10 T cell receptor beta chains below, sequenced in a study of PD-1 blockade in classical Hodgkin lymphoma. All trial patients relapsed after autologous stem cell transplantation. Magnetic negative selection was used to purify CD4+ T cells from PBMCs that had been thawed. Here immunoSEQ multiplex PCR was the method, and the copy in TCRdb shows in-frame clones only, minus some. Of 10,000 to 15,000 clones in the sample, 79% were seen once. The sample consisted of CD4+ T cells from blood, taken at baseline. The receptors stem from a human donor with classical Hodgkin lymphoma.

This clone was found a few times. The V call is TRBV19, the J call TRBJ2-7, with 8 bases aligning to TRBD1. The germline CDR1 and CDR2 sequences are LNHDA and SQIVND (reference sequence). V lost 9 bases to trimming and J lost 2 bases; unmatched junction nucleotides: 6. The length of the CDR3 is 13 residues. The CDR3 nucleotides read TGTGCCAGCATGGGACAGGAAACCTACGAGCAGTACTTC. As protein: CASMGQETYEQYF.

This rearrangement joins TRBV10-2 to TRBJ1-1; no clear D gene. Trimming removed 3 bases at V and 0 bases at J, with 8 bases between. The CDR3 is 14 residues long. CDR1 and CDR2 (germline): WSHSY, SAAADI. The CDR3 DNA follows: TGCGCCAGCAGTGAACCGGGGATGAACACTGAAGCTTTCTTT. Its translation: CASSEPGMNTEAFF.

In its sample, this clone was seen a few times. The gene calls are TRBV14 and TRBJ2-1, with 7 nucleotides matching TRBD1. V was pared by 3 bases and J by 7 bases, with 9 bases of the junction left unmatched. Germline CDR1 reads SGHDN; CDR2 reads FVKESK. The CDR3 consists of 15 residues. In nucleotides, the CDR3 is TGTGCCAGCAGCCAGAGGGGGCTCCTCAGGAATGAGCAGTTCTTC. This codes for CASSQRGLLRNEQFF. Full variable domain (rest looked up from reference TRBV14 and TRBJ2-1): EAGVTQFPSHSVIEKGQTVTLRCDPISGHDNLYWYRRVMGKEIKFLLHFVKESKQDESGMPNNRFLAERTGGTYSTLKVQPAELEDSGVYFCASSQRGLLRNEQFFGPGTRLTVL.

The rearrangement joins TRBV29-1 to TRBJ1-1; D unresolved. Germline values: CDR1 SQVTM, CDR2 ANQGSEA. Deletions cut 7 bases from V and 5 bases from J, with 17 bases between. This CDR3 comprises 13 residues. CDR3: CSAFRFLGTEAFF. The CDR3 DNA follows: TGCAGCGCTTTCAGGTTTTTGGGTACTGAAGCTTTCTTT.

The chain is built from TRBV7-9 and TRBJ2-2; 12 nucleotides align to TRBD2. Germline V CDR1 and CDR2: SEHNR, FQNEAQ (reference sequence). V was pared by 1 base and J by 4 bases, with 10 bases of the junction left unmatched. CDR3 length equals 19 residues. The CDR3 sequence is CASSLVALAGGPVTGELFF. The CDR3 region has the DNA TGTGCCAGCAGCTTAGTCGCCCTAGCGGGGGGGCCGGTCACCGGGGAGCTGTTTTTT.

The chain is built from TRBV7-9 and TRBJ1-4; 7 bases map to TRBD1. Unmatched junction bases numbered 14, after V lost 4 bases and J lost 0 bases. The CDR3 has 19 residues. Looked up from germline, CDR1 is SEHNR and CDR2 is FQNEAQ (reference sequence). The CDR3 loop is CASSSTGTEDRATNEKLFF. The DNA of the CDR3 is TGTGCCAGCAGCTCCACCGGGACAGAGGACCGTGCAACTAATGAAAAACTGTTTTTT. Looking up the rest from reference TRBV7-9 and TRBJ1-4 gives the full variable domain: DTGVSQNPRHKITKRGQNVTFRCDPISEHNRLYWYRQTLGQGPEFLTYFQNEAQLEKSRLLSDRFSAERPKGSFSTLEIQRTEQGDSAMYLCASSSTGTEDRATNEKLFFGSGTQLSVL.

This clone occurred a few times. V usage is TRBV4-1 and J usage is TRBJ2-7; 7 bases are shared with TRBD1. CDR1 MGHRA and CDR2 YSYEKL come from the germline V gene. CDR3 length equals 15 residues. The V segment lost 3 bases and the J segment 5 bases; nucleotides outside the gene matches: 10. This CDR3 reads CASSQTQTGKNEQYF. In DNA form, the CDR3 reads TGCGCCAGCAGCCAGACCCAGACAGGGAAAAACGAGCAGTACTTC.

CDR3 in amino acids: CASSQDGKSEAFF. The CDR3 coding sequence is TGCGCCAGCAGCCAAGATGGTAAGAGTGAAGCTTTCTTT. The chain joins TRBV4-3 to TRBJ1-1; no clear D. The CDR3 has 13 residues. The germline V gene encodes CDR1 LGHNA and CDR2 YSLEER. Between the trimmed V and J ends, which lost 0 bases and 7 bases, there was a span of 9 bases.

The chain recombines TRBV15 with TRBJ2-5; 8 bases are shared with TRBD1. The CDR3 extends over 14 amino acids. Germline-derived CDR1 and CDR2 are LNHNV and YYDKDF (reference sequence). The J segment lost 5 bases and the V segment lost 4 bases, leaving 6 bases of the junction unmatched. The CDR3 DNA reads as TGTGCCACCAGCACTCTTCAGGGGGCCGAGACCCAGTACTTC. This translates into CATSTLQGAETQYF.

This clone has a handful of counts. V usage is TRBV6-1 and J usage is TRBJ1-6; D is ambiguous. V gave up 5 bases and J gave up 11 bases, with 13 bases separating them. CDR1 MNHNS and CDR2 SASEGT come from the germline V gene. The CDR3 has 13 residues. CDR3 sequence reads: CASSPRTQTPLHF. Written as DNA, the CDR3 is TGTGCCAGCAGTCCCCGGACCCAGACACCCCTCCACTTT.